A single sample gave rise to the 2 T cell receptor beta chains below, sequenced in a study of patients and donors after allogeneic stem cell transplantation. TCRdb processed the RT-PCR reads anew with MiXCR; each CDR3 protein has one entry. The table has 900,000 to 1,000,000 distinct CDR3 sequences, roughly 18% seen once. Material: blood, either unsorted or a sorted T cell fraction (not recorded which). These receptors all come from a human donor who was either an allogeneic HSCT recipient or a stem cell or donor lymphocyte infusion donor (not recorded which). It is not recorded whose cells these are; they may come from a transplant donor.

The chain carries TRBV28 and TRBJ2-4, with 7 bases matching TRBD1. CDR1 and CDR2 from the germline V gene are MDHEN and SYDVKM. The CDR3 consists of 12 residues. The J segment lost 10 bases and the V segment lost 8 bases, leaving 8 bases of the junction unmatched. CDR3 sequence reads: CASRGQLEIQYF. CDR3 bases: TGTGCCAGCCGGGGACAGCTCGAAATTCAGTACTTC.

The CDR3: CASSSATDPNEKLFF. For the CDR3, the DNA is TGTGCCAGCAGTTCCGCGACAGATCCTAATGAAAAACTGTTTTTT. The chain links TRBV6-5 to TRBJ1-4; possible D gene TRBD1, 5 bases. This CDR3 is 15 amino acids long. Germline V lookup: CDR1 MNHEY, CDR2 SVGAGI. V lost 4 bases and J 3 bases, leaving 12 bases between the germline ends.